Below are 29 T cell receptor beta chains sequenced from a single sample in a study of OX40 agonist ivuxolimab in advanced cancers. The method was immunoSEQ multiplex PCR; TCRdb's version includes in-frame clones alone and lacks a portion of them. The sample carries more than 25,000 clones, around 86% recorded once. Specimen: CD4+ or CD8+ T cells sorted from blood, collected in a trial of the OX40 agonist ivuxolimab. These receptors were taken from an adult with an advanced solid tumor such as melanoma, head and neck, liver or kidney cancer.

This clone showed up just a few times. This chain joins TRBV5-6 and TRBJ2-7; D gene unclear. The germline gives CDR1 SGHDT, CDR2 YYEEEE. The V gene lost 0 bases and the J gene lost 5 bases, with 6 bases spanning the gap. This CDR3 region has 12 residues. CDR3 nucleotides: TGTGCCAGCAGCTTGGTTAGGAACGAGCAGTACTTC. Translating it yields CASSLVRNEQYF.

V gene TRBV27 combines with J gene TRBJ1-1; D unclear. Trimming pared 5 bases from V and 1 base from J, leaving 14 bases between. This CDR3 comprises 15 residues. The germline V gene has CDR1 MNHEY and CDR2 SMNVEV (reference sequence). CDR3 residues: CASSTDPRPNTEAFF. The CDR3 bases are TGTGCCAGCAGTACCGACCCCCGACCGAACACTGAAGCTTTCTTT.

The chain links TRBV19 to TRBJ2-2; maybe TRBD1 (6 bases). CDR1 and CDR2 (germline): LNHDA, SQIVND (reference sequence). The CDR3 is made up of 15 amino acids. Trimming cost V 3 bases and J 4 bases, with 12 bases left between them. The CDR3 region is CASSIEQGGTGELFF. The CDR3 DNA sequence: TGTGCCAGTAGTATTGAACAGGGTGGCACCGGGGAGCTGTTTTTT.

This clone was seen a single time. The chain couples TRBV30 to TRBJ2-7; D ambiguous. V lost 1 base and J 4 bases, leaving 5 bases between the germline ends. Germline values: CDR1 GTSNPN, CDR2 SVGIG (reference sequence). The CDR3 has 11 amino acids. The CDR3 spells CAWSATYEQYF. The CDR3 DNA reads as TGTGCCTGGAGTGCCACTTACGAGCAGTACTTC.

V is TRBV28 and J is TRBJ2-7, with D possibly TRBD1 on 5 matching bases. Germline values: CDR1 MDHEN, CDR2 SYDVKM. The CDR3 length is 14 residues. The ends were cut back, 5 bases at V and 2 bases at J, with 13 bases in the middle. The CDR3 loop reads CASSPRVGAYEQYF. CDR3 bases: TGTGCCAGCAGTCCCCGGGTAGGGGCCTACGAGCAGTACTTC.

The rearrangement joins TRBV10-3 to TRBJ1-5, with 9 bases aligning to TRBD1. The V gene end was trimmed by 3 bases and the J gene end by 6 bases; junction bases not matched to a gene: 6. CDR1 and CDR2 (germline): ENHRY, SYGVKD. The CDR3 is 15 amino acids. In DNA form, the CDR3 reads TGTGCCATCAGTGAACCGGGACAGGGTGGTCAGCCCCAGCATTTT. It yields the protein CAISEPGQGGQPQHF.

The V and J genes are TRBV6-5 and TRBJ2-7, with TRBD1 identical over 10 bases. The junction had 4 bases not matched to a gene; V was cut back by 0 bases and J by 2 bases. Germline V gene data show CDR1 as MNHEY and CDR2 as SVGAGI. This CDR3 is built from 16 residues. The DNA for the CDR3 is TGTGCCAGCAGTTACTCGTTCGGGACAGGGGCCTACGAGCAGTACTTC. Translating gives CASSYSFGTGAYEQYF.

The rearrangement joins TRBV4-1 to TRBJ1-4; the match to TRBD1 covers 10 bases. The CDR3 covers 17 residues. V gave up 5 bases and J gave up 0 bases; unmatched junction bases: 6. The germline V gene encodes CDR1 MGHRA and CDR2 YSYEKL. CDR3 residues: CASSFRTGGATNEKLFF. CDR3 sequence (DNA): TGCGCCAGCAGCTTTCGGACAGGGGGGGCAACTAATGAAAAACTGTTTTTT.

This sequence joins TRBV28 and TRBJ1-1; a possible D gene is TRBD1 (5 bases). Trimming shortened V by 1 base and J by 4 bases, and 10 bases separated the two germline ends. The CDR3 loop spans 14 amino acids. CDR1 is MDHEN, CDR2 SYDVKM, per germline. CDR3 sequence reads: CASSLSGQGTEAFF. The CDR3 DNA reads as TGTGCCAGCAGTTTATCGGGTCAGGGCACTGAAGCTTTCTTT.

The chain links TRBV7-9 to TRBJ1-4; 9 bases are shared with TRBD1. Germline CDR1 is SEHNR and CDR2 is FQNEAQ (reference sequence). The junction had 16 bases not matched to a gene; V was cut back by 6 bases and J by 8 bases. The CDR3 has 17 residues. The CDR3 DNA reads as TGTGCCAGCAGACCTCCGGGACAGGGACAATTTTCCGAAAAACTGTTTTTT. It is translated as CASRPPGQGQFSEKLFF.

This rearrangement joins TRBV6-1 to TRBJ2-2; no clear D. The V end was cut by 6 bases, the J end by 4 bases, with 6 bases between. The germline V gene has CDR1 MNHNS and CDR2 SASEGT. The CDR3 length is 12 residues. CDR3 nucleotides: TGTGCCAGCAGCCTGATCACCGGGGAGCTGTTTTTT. Encoded protein: CASSLITGELFF.

This clone occurred once. The chain recombines TRBV6-4 with TRBJ1-2; D gene ambiguous. V was pared by 2 bases and J by 6 bases, with 10 bases between. Germline assignment: CDR1 MRHNA and CDR2 SNTAGT. The CDR3 has 13 amino acids. The CDR3, as DNA: TGTGCCAGCAGTGACGGGCAGGCCCATGGCTACACCTTC. This translates into CASSDGQAHGYTF.

The J gene is TRBJ1-4, the V gene TRBV27; tentative D call: TRBD1 (5 bases). There are 14 residues in the CDR3. Per germline, CDR1 MNHEY and CDR2 SMNVEV (reference sequence). V shed 4 bases and J shed 6 bases, with 12 bases lying between them. The CDR3 DNA is TGTGCCAGCAGTTCCGGGGGGGTCTATGAAAAACTGTTTTTT. Amino acid sequence: CASSSGGVYEKLFF.

The J gene is TRBJ1-1, the V gene TRBV19; D perhaps matches TRBD1 (6 bases). Germline CDR1 LNHDA, CDR2 SQIVND (reference sequence). Trimming took 6 bases from V and 4 from J, leaving 12 bases between them. The length of the CDR3 is 13 residues. The CDR3 nucleotides are TGTGCCAGTAGCCTTTGGGACACCACTGAAGCTTTCTTT. It yields the protein CASSLWDTTEAFF. The full variable domain, completed using reference TRBV19 and TRBJ1-1, is DGGITQSPKYLFRKEGQNVTLSCEQNLNHDAMYWYRQDPGQGLRLIYYSQIVNDFQKGDIAEGYSVSREKKESFPLTVTSAQKNPTAFYLCASSLWDTTEAFFGQGTRLTVV.

This clone was picked up one time. This chain uses TRBV9 with TRBJ2-1, with D tentatively TRBD2 (5 bases). The CDR3 covers 17 residues. Trimming shortened V by 0 bases and J by 4 bases, and 17 bases separated the two germline ends. Per the germline V gene, CDR1 is SGDLS and CDR2 is YYNGEE. CDR3 residues: CASSVEGRAGPYNEQFF. CDR3 in DNA: TGTGCCAGCAGCGTAGAAGGGCGGGCCGGTCCATACAATGAGCAGTTCTTC.

This chain uses TRBV6-5 with TRBJ2-1; TRBD2 aligns across 12 bases. The germline V gene has CDR1 MNHEY and CDR2 SVGAGI. The CDR3 covers 16 residues. V shed 2 bases and J 7 bases; nucleotides not matched to a gene: 6. DNA of the CDR3: TGTGCCAGCAGTTACGCTAGCGGGAGGGCCAGGAATGAGCAGTTCTTC. Its translation: CASSYASGRARNEQFF.

This chain connects TRBV28 to TRBJ2-5, with 9 bases that match TRBD1. CDR1 MDHEN and CDR2 SYDVKM come from the germline V gene. This CDR3 is built from 17 residues. The J segment lost 2 bases and the V segment lost 3 bases, leaving 10 bases of the junction unmatched. CDR3 residues: CASSLAADRGLQETQYF. The CDR3 bases are TGTGCCAGCAGTTTGGCCGCGGACAGGGGACTACAAGAGACCCAGTACTTC.

This chain uses TRBV29-1 with TRBJ2-7, with 11 bases identical to TRBD2. The CDR3 spans 13 residues. The J segment lost 1 base and the V segment lost 5 bases, leaving 1 base of the junction unmatched. The germline CDR1 and CDR2 sequences are SQVTM and ANQGSEA. The CDR3 sequence is CSVTSGSSYEQYF. The CDR3 DNA reads TGCAGCGTTACTAGCGGGAGTTCCTACGAGCAGTACTTC.

The chain links TRBV7-9 to TRBJ2-1; TRBD2 agrees at 13 bases. Per germline, CDR1 SEHNR and CDR2 FQNEAQ (reference sequence). The CDR3 extends over 16 amino acids. The junction had 9 bases not matched to a gene; V was cut back by 5 bases and J by 8 bases. CDR3 in amino acids: CASSTKPGLAGYEQFF. In nucleotides, the CDR3 is TGTGCCAGCAGCACAAAACCGGGACTAGCGGGATATGAGCAGTTCTTC.

This clone turned up a few times. The chain carries TRBV30 and TRBJ2-7; perhaps TRBD2 as D (5 bases). V was shortened by 2 bases and J by 3 bases, with 11 bases between the two germline ends. Germline loops: CDR1 GTSNPN, CDR2 SVGIG (reference sequence). The CDR3 spans 13 residues. In nucleotides, the CDR3 is TGTGCCTGGAGTCAAACTAGAGGCTACGAGCAGTACTTC. Protein: CAWSQTRGYEQYF.

The chain joins TRBV7-9 to TRBJ2-1; no definite D call. The CDR3 loop spans 14 amino acids. Between the trimmed V and J ends, which lost 6 bases and 6 bases, there was a span of 15 bases. The germline V gene has CDR1 SEHNR and CDR2 FQNEAQ (reference sequence). The CDR3 sequence: CASRGFNPANEQFF. Written as DNA, the CDR3 is TGTGCCAGCAGGGGCTTCAATCCAGCCAATGAGCAGTTCTTC.

The chain links TRBV25-1 to TRBJ2-6; D is perhaps TRBD2 (7 bases). Germline V CDR1 and CDR2: MGHDK, SYGVNS. The CDR3 has 17 amino acids. Trimming pared 4 bases from V and 4 bases from J, leaving 17 bases between. The CDR3 is CASSGTLGGPGANVLTF. CDR3 sequence (DNA): TGTGCCAGCAGTGGGACCCTGGGGGGGCCCGGGGCCAACGTCCTGACTTTC.

The chain recombines TRBV15 with TRBJ2-7; weak D call: TRBD1 (6 bases). CDR3 length: 14 amino acids. The germline V and J ends were trimmed by 4 bases and 1 base, with 11 bases remaining between them. CDR1 is LNHNV, CDR2 YYDKDF, per germline (reference sequence). The CDR3 DNA follows: TGTGCCACCAGCATCGGGCAGGGGTCCTACGAGCAGTACTTC. This codes for CATSIGQGSYEQYF.

The CDR3: CASSEGGGSGNTIYF. The CDR3 coding sequence is TGCGCCAGCAGTGAGGGGGGAGGCTCTGGAAACACCATATATTTT. V usage is TRBV10-2 and J usage is TRBJ1-3; the D gene is possibly TRBD1 (5 bases). V lost 2 bases to trimming and J lost 0 bases, with 8 bases between them. The length of the CDR3 is 15 residues. Germline CDR1 is WSHSY and CDR2 is SAAADI.

V and J are TRBV29-1 and TRBJ2-3; 15 nucleotides match TRBD2. The length of the CDR3 is 15 residues. Germline assignment: CDR1 SQVTM and CDR2 ANQGSEA. The V and J ends lost 3 bases and 4 bases, in that order; junction bases with no gene match: 2. The CDR3 is CSVDGLAGGPDTQYF. The CDR3, as DNA: TGCAGCGTTGACGGACTAGCGGGAGGGCCAGATACGCAGTATTTT.

In its sample, this clone ranks as medium-sized. The chain carries TRBV7-6 and TRBJ2-7, with unresolved D. Germline V CDR1 and CDR2: SGHVS, FNYEAQ. V lost 6 bases and J lost 0, with 6 bases in between. The CDR3 is 12 amino acids. CDR3 bases: TGTGCCAGCAGTCCCACCTCCTACGAGCAGTACTTC. Its translation is CASSPTSYEQYF. Full variable domain (outside the CDR3, taken from reference TRBV7-6 and TRBJ2-7): GAGVSQSPRYKVTKRGQDVALRCDPISGHVSLYWYRQALGQGPEFLTYFNYEAQQDKSGLPNDRFSAERPEGSISTLTIQRTEQRDSAMYRCASSPTSYEQYFGPGTRLTVT.

The gene calls are TRBV5-6 and TRBJ2-7; D unresolved. Trimming cost V 1 base and J 1 base, with 12 bases left between them. The CDR3 contains 15 residues. Germline V gene lookup returns CDR1 SGHDT and CDR2 YYEEEE. The CDR3 coding sequence is TGTGCCAGCAGCTTGTTCCGAACGAGTTCCTACGAGCAGTACTTC. Residues: CASSLFRTSSYEQYF.

In this sample, this clone turned up once. J is TRBJ1-1 and V is TRBV6-1; 8 bases are shared with TRBD1. Germline CDR1 is MNHNS and CDR2 is SASEGT. The CDR3 covers 13 residues. J lost 7 bases, V lost 6 bases, and 7 bases had no gene match. The CDR3 loop is CASSPTGALEAFF. For the CDR3, the DNA is TGTGCCAGCAGCCCGACAGGGGCCCTTGAAGCTTTCTTT.

This chain connects TRBV19 to TRBJ1-5; 7 bases agree with TRBD1. CDR1 and CDR2 (germline): LNHDA, SQIVND (reference sequence). This CDR3 has 15 residues. V shed 4 bases, J shed 1 base, and the junction held 4 bases outside the gene matches. CDR3 loop: CASSRGQRSNQPQHF. DNA of the CDR3: TGTGCCAGTAGTAGGGGACAGAGAAGCAATCAGCCCCAGCATTTT.